Presented here are 18 T cell receptor beta chains from one specimen sequenced in a study of blood T cell repertoires in COVID-19. Sequencing was performed with immunoSEQ multiplex PCR; in TCRdb, only in-frame clones are kept and a portion is missing. The sample records about 150,000 clones, about 80% being singletons. The material sequenced was peripheral blood. Receptors were obtained from a woman between 55 and 75 years old with acute or convalescent COVID-19.

The rearrangement joins TRBV19 to TRBJ2-1, with 10 positions matching TRBD2. Germline values: CDR1 LNHDA, CDR2 SQIVND (reference sequence). The CDR3 is made up of 19 amino acids. J was trimmed by 3 bases and V by 6 bases; bases with no gene match: 17. This CDR3 reads CASRLRPLAGGTNYNEQFF. CDR3 in DNA: TGTGCCAGTAGGCTACGGCCCTTAGCGGGGGGCACAAACTACAATGAGCAGTTCTTC.

This clone was detected a few times. This chain uses TRBV15 with TRBJ1-2; TRBD1 agrees at 7 bases. CDR1 LNHNV and CDR2 YYDKDF come from the germline V gene (reference sequence). V lost 3 bases, J lost 7 bases, and 8 bases stayed unmatched. CDR3 length equals 14 residues. In DNA, the CDR3 is TGTGCCACCAGCAGGGACCGACAGGGCTTTGGCTACACCTTC. This gives the protein CATSRDRQGFGYTF.

This chain's CDR3 is CASTQSNQPQHF. The CDR3 DNA reads TGTGCCAGCACCCAGTCGAATCAGCCCCAGCATTTT. The chain is built from TRBV6-6 and TRBJ1-5; D is ambiguous. The CDR3 runs to 12 residues. CDR1 is MNHNY and CDR2 is SVGAGI in the germline V gene (reference sequence). Between the trimmed V and J ends, which lost 7 bases and 4 bases, there was a span of 8 bases.

There are a few counts of this clone. V and J are TRBV29-1 and TRBJ2-6; D gene unclear. V lost 4 bases and J lost 0, with 4 bases in between. Germline V gene sequence: CDR1 SQVTM, CDR2 ANQGSEA. The CDR3 covers 13 residues. DNA for the CDR3: TGCAGCGTTGTTAGCTCTGGGGCCAACGTCCTGACTTTC. Amino acids: CSVVSSGANVLTF.

The rearrangement joins TRBV7-2 to TRBJ2-5; 8 bases map to TRBD1. J lost 1 base, V lost 3 bases, and 4 bases had no gene match. In germline, CDR1 is SGHTA, CDR2 FQGNSA. There are 15 residues in the CDR3. CDR3 nucleotide sequence: TGTGCCAGCAGCTTCGGACAGGGTATCCAAGAGACCCAGTACTTC. Its protein product is CASSFGQGIQETQYF.

V gene TRBV5-4 combines with J gene TRBJ2-3; 10 nucleotides line up with TRBD1. The V gene's germline CDR1 is SGHNT and CDR2 YYREEE (reference sequence). With 5 bases clipped from V and 3 bases from J, the junction kept 9 bases outside the gene matches. This CDR3 has 16 amino acids. CDR3 region: CASRVDAGQGTDTQYF. CDR3 coding DNA: TGTGCCAGCAGGGTAGACGCGGGACAGGGGACAGATACGCAGTATTTT.

This clone has a handful of counts. The chain joins TRBV7-6 to TRBJ2-1; a possible D gene is TRBD1 (6 bases). The V gene lost 9 bases and the J gene lost 0 bases, with 15 bases spanning the gap. The V gene's germline CDR1 is SGHVS and CDR2 FNYEAQ. This CDR3 spans 15 amino acids. The CDR3, as DNA: TGTGCCAGTAGTAGGGGGTTAAGCTCCTACAATGAGCAGTTCTTC. Translation: CASSRGLSSYNEQFF. Combining the CDR3 with reference TRBV7-6 and TRBJ2-1 gives the whole variable domain GAGVSQSPRYKVTKRGQDVALRCDPISGHVSLYWYRQALGQGPEFLTYFNYEAQQDKSGLPNDRFSAERPEGSISTLTIQRTEQRDSAMYRCASSRGLSSYNEQFFGPGTRLTVL.

The chain links TRBV11-2 to TRBJ1-2; D call uncertain. V dropped 7 bases and J dropped 5 bases, with 20 bases sitting between them. The germline V gene has CDR1 SGHAT and CDR2 FQNNGV. The CDR3 length is 15 residues. The CDR3, as DNA: TGTGCCAGCACCGGATCACCCGGGGAAGGGTATGGCTACACCTTC. Residues: CASTGSPGEGYGYTF.

V is TRBV27 and J is TRBJ1-3, with D possibly TRBD1 on 5 matching bases. Germline V gene data show CDR1 as MNHEY and CDR2 as SMNVEV (reference sequence). Trimming shortened V by 9 bases and J by 4 bases, and 16 bases separated the two germline ends. CDR3 size: 14 residues. Here the CDR3 DNA reads TGTGCCAGGGCCGCGCGGGGACCAGGAAACACCATATATTTT. Its protein product is CARAARGPGNTIYF.

The genes are TRBV5-4 and TRBJ2-3, with a tentative D call TRBD2 (5 bases). CDR1 SGHNT and CDR2 YYREEE come from the germline V gene (reference sequence). V lost 4 bases and J 4 bases, leaving 10 bases between the germline ends. The CDR3 has 13 residues. Written as DNA, the CDR3 is TGTGCCAGCAGCCCGGGGTCGGCAGATACGCAGTATTTT. Protein sequence: CASSPGSADTQYF.

The rearrangement joins TRBV6-5 to TRBJ1-5; 12 nucleotides align to TRBD1. V gave up 6 bases and J gave up 4 bases; unmatched junction bases: 4. The CDR3 covers 15 residues. Germline V gene data show CDR1 as MNHEY and CDR2 as SVGAGI. This chain's CDR3 is CASRGDRGRNQPQHF. CDR3 in DNA: TGTGCCAGCAGGGGGGACAGGGGGCGGAATCAGCCCCAGCATTTT.

V usage is TRBV10-3 and J usage is TRBJ1-2, with D unclear. Trimming pared 0 bases from V and 3 bases from J, leaving 14 bases between. CDR3 length equals 16 residues. The germline gives CDR1 ENHRY, CDR2 SYGVKD. CDR3 bases: TGTGCCATCAGTGAGTCTGGGCGGGGAAGAGACTATGGCTACACCTTC. It encodes CAISESGRGRDYGYTF.

V usage is TRBV7-8 and J usage is TRBJ2-7; 8 bases agree with TRBD1. The CDR3 is 14 amino acids. V lost 5 bases and J lost 3; bases outside the gene matches: 6. Germline lookup yields CDR1 SGHVS and CDR2 FQNEAQ. The CDR3 region has the DNA TGTGCCAGCAGCGCCCGACAGGGGTTCTACGAGCAGTACGTC. Amino acids: CASSARQGFYEQYV.

The chain is built from TRBV7-9 and TRBJ1-3; D is ambiguous. V lost 4 bases and J 0 bases, leaving 10 bases between the germline ends. CDR1 is SEHNR and CDR2 is FQNEAQ in the germline V gene (reference sequence). The CDR3 is 15 amino acids. CDR3 loop: CASSSNSASGNTIYF. The CDR3 DNA follows: TGTGCCAGCAGCTCGAACAGTGCCTCTGGAAACACCATATATTTT.

This sequence joins TRBV7-2 and TRBJ1-1, with 7 bases lining up with TRBD1. CDR1 is SGHTA and CDR2 is FQGNSA in the germline V gene. The CDR3 extends over 15 amino acids. Trimming took 4 bases from V and 1 from J; bases not matched to a gene: 6. CDR3 sequence (DNA): TGTGCCAGCAGCTCCCGGACAGGCCGGAACACTGAAGCTTTCTTT. Its protein product is CASSSRTGRNTEAFF.

The chain carries TRBV7-8 and TRBJ2-3; D gene uncertain. The germline V and J ends were trimmed by 5 bases and 8 bases, with 8 bases remaining between them. From germline, CDR1 is SGHVS and CDR2 FQNEAQ. The CDR3 has 11 amino acids. CDR3 DNA: TGTGCCAGCAGCCCGGGTAGTACGCAGTATTTT. Translated: CASSPGSTQYF.

The chain employs TRBV7-2 and TRBJ1-1; D is unresolved. The germline CDR1 and CDR2 sequences are SGHTA and FQGNSA. Trimming shortened V by 2 bases and J by 6 bases, and 19 bases separated the two germline ends. The CDR3 extends over 16 amino acids. This CDR3 is CASSLTPGRAGAEAFF. The CDR3 coding sequence is TGTGCCAGCAGCTTAACCCCAGGAAGGGCCGGGGCTGAAGCTTTCTTT.

The chain couples TRBV11-2 to TRBJ1-2; perhaps TRBD1 as D (5 bases). This CDR3 comprises 12 residues. The V and J ends lost 5 bases and 4 bases respectively, with 8 bases between them. CDR1 SGHAT and CDR2 FQNNGV come from the germline V gene. The CDR3 reads CASSPDIYGYTF. In DNA, the CDR3 is TGTGCCAGCAGCCCGGACATCTATGGCTACACCTTC.